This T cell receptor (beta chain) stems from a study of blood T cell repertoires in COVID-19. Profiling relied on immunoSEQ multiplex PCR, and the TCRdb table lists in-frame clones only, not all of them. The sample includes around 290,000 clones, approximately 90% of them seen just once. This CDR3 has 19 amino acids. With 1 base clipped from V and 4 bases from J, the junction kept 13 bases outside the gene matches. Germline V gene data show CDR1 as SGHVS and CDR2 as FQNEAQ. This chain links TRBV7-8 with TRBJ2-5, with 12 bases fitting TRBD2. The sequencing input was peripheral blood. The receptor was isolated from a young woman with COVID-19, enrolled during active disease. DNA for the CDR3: TGTGCCAGCAGCTTAGGTCCACCCTTTAGACTAGCGGGAGCAGAGACCCAGTACTTC. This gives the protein CASSLGPPFRLAGAETQYF.